Sequencing of this T cell receptor (beta chain) was carried out in a study of cytomegalovirus exposure and HLA in healthy donors. As concerns this clone: Other DNA sequences within the sample encode an identical CDR3.

PCR used 60 Vbeta primers and 13 Jbeta primers. In the authors' workflow: A later analysis counted around 80 million unique TCR beta chains, some 12 million shared. The assay was immunoSEQ multiplex PCR, and TCRdb's table has in-frame clones only and misses some. V, J and clone size reflect that table, while D and trimming were determined from the DNA. Among roughly 180,000 clones, 82% were seen once, and the ten largest hold approximately 1.5%. The CDR3 runs 12 residues. With 1 base removed from V and 5 bases from J, the gap between germline ends came to 5 bases. Per germline, CDR1 SGHTA and CDR2 FQGNSA.

Sequencing was carried out using PBMCs. The clonotype was recovered from a man aged 35 to 55 in good health and CMV-seronegative. V usage is TRBV7-2 and J usage is TRBJ1-2; the D is unclear. The CDR3 protein is CASSLDLYGYTF. CDR3 DNA: TGTGCCAGCAGCTTAGACTTGTATGGCTACACCTTC. Filled out from reference TRBV7-2 and TRBJ1-2, the complete variable domain reads GAGVSQSPSNKVTEKGKDVELRCDPISGHTALYWYRQSLGQGLEFLIYFQGNSAPDKSGLPSDRFSAERTGGSVSTLTIQRTQQEDSAVYLCASSLDLYGYTFGSGTRLTVV.